This T cell receptor beta chain appears in the sequencing data of a study of long-term antiretroviral therapy in people with HIV. Whole-study results and caveats: ART preceded a rise in diversity that nonetheless stayed lower than in transplant donor controls.

The CDR3 has 15 residues. The V end was cut by 0 bases, the J end by 4 bases, with 14 bases between. Germline V CDR1 and CDR2: SGDLS, YYNGEE. Version v3.0 of the immunoSEQ assay was performed at survey level. Repertoires were generated with immunoSEQ multiplex PCR, while TCRdb's copy carries only in-frame clones and drops some. The table shows 20,000 to 25,000 clones, with roughly 80% occurring only once. The United States was where all participants with HIV were treated. Remarks on this clone: The antigen is not known.

The chain combines TRBV9 with TRBJ2-7, with D perhaps TRBD2 (6 bases). This sample comprised unsorted PBMCs, obtained 1.6 years after starting antiretroviral therapy. This receptor was taken from a man aged 40-49 years with HIV. The CDR3 DNA reads as TGTGCCAGCAGCGTAGGGGGACTTCCCCAATACGAGCAGTACTTC. Translation: CASSVGGLPQYEQYF.